The sequence of this T cell receptor beta chain was determined in a study of OX40 agonist ivuxolimab in advanced cancers. General study points: At 0.1 to 3.0 mg/kg, clonal expansion of CD4+ and CD8+ blood T cells had occurred by week 6.

This table comes from immunoSEQ multiplex PCR, and its TCRdb copy is limited to in-frame clones, with some not included. The sample carries under 95,000 clones, around 87% recorded once. Concerning this clone itself: The antigen is undetermined.

Germline V lookup: CDR1 SGHRS, CDR2 YFSETQ. The ends were cut back, 3 bases at V and 5 bases at J, with 12 bases in the middle. The CDR3 sequence is 13 residues long. This TCR was sampled from an adult with an advanced solid tumor such as melanoma, head and neck, liver or kidney cancer. This specimen was CD4+ or CD8+ T cells sorted from blood, taken in a trial of the OX40 agonist ivuxolimab. The rearrangement joins TRBV5-1 to TRBJ2-7; no reliable D call. The CDR3 DNA follows: TGCGCCAGCAGCTCTATGACCGACCACGAGCAGTACTTC. Translating it yields CASSSMTDHEQYF.